Sequencing of this T cell receptor (beta chain) was carried out in a study of regulatory T cells in long-lasting Graves disease. The sample's time point: persistent/refractory GD, antithyroid drugs over 5 years with positive TRAb. Extracted RNA from PBMCs served as the source of the TCR library. Xi'an, China, was home to the endocrinology department that provided patients. V was shortened by 7 bases and J by 6 bases, with 22 bases between the two germline ends. CDR1 is MNHEY and CDR2 is SMNVEV in the germline V gene (reference sequence). There are 15 residues in the CDR3. Ten or more counts support this clonotype. CDR3 regions were amplified by Arm-PCR using iRepertoire HTBI primers to build TCR beta libraries. TCRdb reanalysed the multiplex PCR reads using MiXCR and keeps one entry per CDR3 protein. This sample yields about half a million distinct CDR3 sequences, of which 22% are seen a single time; around 12% belongs to the top ten.

This receptor was obtained from a female donor with Graves disease. The rearrangement links TRBV27 to TRBJ2-7; D remains ambiguous. The starting material was peripheral blood mononuclear cells (PBMCs), obtained when the disease was refractory, from a patient treated with antithyroid drugs. The CDR3 loop reads CASKPLSDDIPEQYF. CDR3 nucleotide sequence: TGTGCCAGCAAACCTCTCTCCGATGATATCCCCGAGCAGTACTTC.